Given below is one T cell receptor (beta chain) in context. Antigen specificity is unknown. V lost 6 bases and J lost 0; bases outside the gene matches: 4. The germline V gene has CDR1 MNHEY and CDR2 SMNVEV (reference sequence). CDR3 length: 16 residues. These data belong to a study of cytomegalovirus exposure and HLA in healthy donors. Study-level points and caveats: Diagnosis of cytomegalovirus status made by the classifier reportedly showed high specificity and sensitivity.

The PCR made use of 60 Vbeta and 13 Jbeta primers. Some clones are missing from TCRdb's copy, which holds only in-frame ones; the method was immunoSEQ multiplex PCR. Among roughly 200,000 clones listed, 80% to 90% were seen once. Sequencing used PBMCs. This sequence was found in a man aged 40-55 years in good health and CMV-seropositive. J is TRBJ2-3 and V is TRBV27, with 12 bases identical to TRBD2. The CDR3 nucleotides read TGTGCCAGCAGGCCTAGCGGGAGGGGAAGCACAGATACGCAGTATTTT. It encodes CASRPSGRGSTDTQYF.